Listed below are T cell receptor beta chains from one sample, sequenced in a study of blood T cell repertoires in COVID-19. Clones were read by immunoSEQ multiplex PCR, and TCRdb kept only the in-frame ones, dropping some. Counted here are some 120,000 clones, around nine tenths occurring once; the ten biggest clones make up 3.5% to 5.5%. Material: peripheral blood. The origin of the receptors is a man in his 60s with COVID-19, enrolled during active disease. CDR3s include the opening cysteine and the closing phenylalanine or tryptophan. D genes are given only for firm matches. Clone size is not always given. Where it is, it says once, few, many or a class for expanded clones.

CDR3 length	D gene	clone size	V gene	J gene	CDR3 DNA	CDR3 protein
11	-	-	TRBV27	TRBJ1-2	TGTGCCAGCAGTCAACATTATGGCTACACCTTC	CASSQHYGYTF
16	TRBD1	-	TRBV11-3	TRBJ2-2	TGTGCCAGCAGCCATGTAGACAGGGTCGCCACCGGGGAGCTGTTTTTT	CASSHVDRVATGELFF
13	TRBD2	-	TRBV5-6	TRBJ2-2	TGTGCCAGCAGCTTGAGACTAGCGGGGGAGCTGTTTTTT	CASSLRLAGELFF
13	TRBD1	-	TRBV27	TRBJ1-3	TGTGCCAGCAGAAGGACAGGGGGAAACACCATATATTTT	CASRRTGGNTIYF
16	-	-	TRBV30	TRBJ1-4	TGTGCCTGGAAGGTCGCCCCAGGCAGATTTAATGAAAAACTGTTTTTT	CAWKVAPGRFNEKLFF
13	TRBD2	-	TRBV15	TRBJ2-7	TGTGCCACCAGCAGAGCACGGGAGGACGAGCAGTACTTC	CATSRAREDEQYF
15	TRBD1	once	TRBV3-1/TRBV3-2	TRBJ1-5	TGTGCCAGCAGCCGAACAGGGGGCGGCAATCAGCCCCAGCATTTT	CASSRTGGGNQPQHF
20	TRBD1	-	TRBV28	TRBJ2-6	TGTGCCAGCAGTTCTCAGCGTAGGGGGCTGGCGTCGGCTGGGGCCAACGTCCTGACTTTC	CASSSQRRGLASAGANVLTF
14	TRBD1	-	TRBV2	TRBJ2-3	TGTGCCAGCAGGAGGACAGGGGGCACAGATACGCAGTATTTT	CASRRTGGTDTQYF
14	-	-	TRBV11-2	TRBJ2-7	TGTGCCAGCAGCTTCGGGACTCCTGGCTACGAGCAGTACTTC	CASSFGTPGYEQYF
18	TRBD1	-	TRBV7-2	TRBJ2-7	TGTGCCAGCAGCTTAGAGGCGTTTACAGGGGCCCACCCCTACGAGCAGTACTTC	CASSLEAFTGAHPYEQYF
16	-	-	TRBV9	TRBJ1-1	TGTGCCAGCAGCCCCCACGGTCAACTCATGAACACTGAAGCTTTCTTT	CASSPHGQLMNTEAFF